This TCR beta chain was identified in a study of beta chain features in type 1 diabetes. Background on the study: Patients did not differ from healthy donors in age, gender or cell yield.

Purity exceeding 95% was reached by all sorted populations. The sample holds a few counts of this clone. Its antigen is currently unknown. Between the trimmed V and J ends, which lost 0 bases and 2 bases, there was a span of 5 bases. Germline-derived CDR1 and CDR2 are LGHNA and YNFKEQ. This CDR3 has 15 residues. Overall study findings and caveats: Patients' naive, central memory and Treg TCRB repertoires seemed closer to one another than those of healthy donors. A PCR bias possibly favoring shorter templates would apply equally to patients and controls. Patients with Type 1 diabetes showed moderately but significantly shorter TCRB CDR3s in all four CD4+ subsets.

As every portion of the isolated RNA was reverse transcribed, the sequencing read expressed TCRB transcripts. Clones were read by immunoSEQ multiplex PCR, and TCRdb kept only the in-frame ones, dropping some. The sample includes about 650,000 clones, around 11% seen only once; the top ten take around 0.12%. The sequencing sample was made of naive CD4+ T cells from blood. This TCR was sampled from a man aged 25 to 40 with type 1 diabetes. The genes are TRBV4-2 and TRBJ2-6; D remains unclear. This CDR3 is CASSQDKAGANVLTF. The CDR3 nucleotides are TGTGCCAGCAGCCAAGATAAGGCTGGGGCCAACGTCCTGACTTTC.